This T cell receptor (beta chain) came from a study of blood T cell repertoires in COVID-19. Germline lookup yields CDR1 SEHNR and CDR2 FQNEAQ (reference sequence). There are 12 residues in the CDR3. Trimming took 5 bases from V and 6 from J; bases not matched to a gene: 2. Original methodology: Nucleated cell counts were estimated from reference gene primer amplification. Data came from immunoSEQ multiplex PCR; TCRdb stores just in-frame clones and leaves some out. Clonal size and the V and J genes are those of that table, whereas D and trimming came from the DNA. Here the sample spans hundreds of thousands of clones, about 90% being singletons.

This chain joins TRBV7-9 and TRBJ1-2; 8 positions agree with TRBD1. The specimen was peripheral blood. The receptor's source is a man in his 60s with COVID-19, enrolled during active disease. Here the CDR3 DNA reads TGTGCCAGCAGCGACAGGGGCGATGGCTACACCTTC. Its translation is CASSDRGDGYTF.